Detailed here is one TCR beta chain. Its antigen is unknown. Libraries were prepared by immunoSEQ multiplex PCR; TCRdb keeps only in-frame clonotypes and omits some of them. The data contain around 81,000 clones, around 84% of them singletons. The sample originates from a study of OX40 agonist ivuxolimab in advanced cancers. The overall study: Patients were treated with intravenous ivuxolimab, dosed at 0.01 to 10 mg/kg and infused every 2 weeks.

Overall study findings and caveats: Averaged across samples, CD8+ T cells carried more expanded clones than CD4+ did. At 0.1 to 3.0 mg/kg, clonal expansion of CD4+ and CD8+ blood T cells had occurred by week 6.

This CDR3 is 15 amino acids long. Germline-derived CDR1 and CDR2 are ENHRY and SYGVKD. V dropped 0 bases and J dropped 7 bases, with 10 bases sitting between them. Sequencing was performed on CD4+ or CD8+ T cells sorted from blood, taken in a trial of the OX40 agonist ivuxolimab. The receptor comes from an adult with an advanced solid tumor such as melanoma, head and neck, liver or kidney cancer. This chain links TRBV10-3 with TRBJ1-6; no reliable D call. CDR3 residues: CAISESAGLNSPLHF. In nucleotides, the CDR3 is TGTGCCATCAGTGAGTCTGCAGGATTGAATTCACCCCTCCACTTT.